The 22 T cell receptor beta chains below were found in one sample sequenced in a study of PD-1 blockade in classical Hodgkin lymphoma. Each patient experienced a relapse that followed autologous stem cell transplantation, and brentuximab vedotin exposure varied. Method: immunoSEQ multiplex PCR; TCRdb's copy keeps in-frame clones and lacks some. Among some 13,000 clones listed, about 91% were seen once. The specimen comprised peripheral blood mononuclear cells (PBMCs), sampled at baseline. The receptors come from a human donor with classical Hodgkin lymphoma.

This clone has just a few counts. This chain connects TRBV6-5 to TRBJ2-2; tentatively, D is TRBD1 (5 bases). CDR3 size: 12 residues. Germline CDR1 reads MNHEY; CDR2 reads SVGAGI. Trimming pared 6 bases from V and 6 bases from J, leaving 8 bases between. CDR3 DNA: TGTGCCAGCAGACAGGACCCCGGGGAGCTGTTTTTT. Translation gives CASRQDPGELFF.

DNA of the CDR3: TGCGCCAGCAGCTTGGAAGGGAAAATCCACACCATATATTTT. Translation gives CASSLEGKIHTIYF. The genes are TRBV5-1 and TRBJ1-3, with no clear D. This CDR3 comprises 14 residues. Germline assignment: CDR1 SGHRS and CDR2 YFSETQ. V shed 0 bases and J shed 8 bases, with 12 bases lying between them.

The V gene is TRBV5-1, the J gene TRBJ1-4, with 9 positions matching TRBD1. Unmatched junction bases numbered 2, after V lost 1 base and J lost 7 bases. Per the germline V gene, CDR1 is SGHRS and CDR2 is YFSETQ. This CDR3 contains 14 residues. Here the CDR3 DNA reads TGCGCCAGCAGCTTGAACAGGGGGCCTGAAAAACTGTTTTTT. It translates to CASSLNRGPEKLFF.

CDR3 sequence (DNA): TGTGCCAGCACTCCGGCCAGCGGACTAGGGGAGACCCAGTACTTC. Its protein product is CASTPASGLGETQYF. The rearrangement links TRBV28 to TRBJ2-5; 7 nucleotides match TRBD2. V shed 7 bases, J shed 5 bases, and the junction held 13 bases outside the gene matches. Per the germline V gene, CDR1 is MDHEN and CDR2 is SYDVKM. This CDR3 has 15 amino acids.

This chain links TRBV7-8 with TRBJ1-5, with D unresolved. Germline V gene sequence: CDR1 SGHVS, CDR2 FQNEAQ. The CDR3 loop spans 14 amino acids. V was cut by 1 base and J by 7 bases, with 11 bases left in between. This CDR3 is CASSLVKGGQPQHF. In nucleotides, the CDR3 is TGTGCCAGCAGCTTAGTAAAGGGTGGGCAGCCCCAGCATTTT.

CDR3 coding DNA: TGTGCCAGCAGCTTAGGTAACCCCGGCGATGAAAAACTGTTTTTT. Protein: CASSLGNPGDEKLFF. The rearrangement joins TRBV7-9 to TRBJ1-4; no clear D gene. Germline loops: CDR1 SEHNR, CDR2 FQNEAQ (reference sequence). This CDR3 has 15 amino acids. V dropped 1 base and J dropped 6 bases, with 12 bases sitting between them.

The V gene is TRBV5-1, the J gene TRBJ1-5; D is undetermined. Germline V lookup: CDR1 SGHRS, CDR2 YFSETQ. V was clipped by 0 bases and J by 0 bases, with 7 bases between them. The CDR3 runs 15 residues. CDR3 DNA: TGCGCCAGCAGCTTGGAGGGATATAGCAATCAGCCCCAGCATTTT. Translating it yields CASSLEGYSNQPQHF.

CDR3 sequence reads: CAWSPLGQNTGELFF. CDR3 bases: TGTGCCTGGAGTCCGTTAGGGCAAAACACCGGGGAGCTGTTTTTT. V and J are TRBV30 and TRBJ2-2; D is undetermined. CDR3 length equals 15 residues. The germline V gene has CDR1 GTSNPN and CDR2 SVGIG (reference sequence). V dropped 2 bases and J dropped 2 bases, with 12 bases sitting between them.

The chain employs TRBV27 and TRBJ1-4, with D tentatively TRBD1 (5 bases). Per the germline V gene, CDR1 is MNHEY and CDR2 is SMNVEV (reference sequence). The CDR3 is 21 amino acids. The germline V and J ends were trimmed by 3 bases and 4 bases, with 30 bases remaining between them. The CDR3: CASSFTSAGRGVPGRNEKLFF. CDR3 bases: TGTGCCAGCAGTTTCACGTCCGCAGGGAGGGGCGTGCCGGGGCGTAATGAAAAACTGTTTTTT.

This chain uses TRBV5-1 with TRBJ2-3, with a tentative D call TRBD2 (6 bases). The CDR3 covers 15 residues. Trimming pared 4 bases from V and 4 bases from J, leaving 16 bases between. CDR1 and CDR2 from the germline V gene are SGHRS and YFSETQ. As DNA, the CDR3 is TGCGCCAGCAGCCCCCAGGGCGGGGCGTCAGATACGCAGTATTTT. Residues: CASSPQGGASDTQYF.

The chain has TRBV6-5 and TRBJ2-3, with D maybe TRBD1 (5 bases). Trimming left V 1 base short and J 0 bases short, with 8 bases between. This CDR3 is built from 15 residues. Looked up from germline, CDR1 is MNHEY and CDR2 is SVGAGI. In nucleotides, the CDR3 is TGTGCCAGCAGTTACTTGACAGCTAGCACAGATACGCAGTATTTT. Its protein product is CASSYLTASTDTQYF.

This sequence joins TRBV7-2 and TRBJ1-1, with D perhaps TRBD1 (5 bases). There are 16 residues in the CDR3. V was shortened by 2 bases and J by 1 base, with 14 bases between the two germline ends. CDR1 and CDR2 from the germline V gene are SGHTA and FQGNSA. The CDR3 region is CASSLNRQGPNTEAFF. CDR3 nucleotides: TGTGCCAGCAGCTTAAATCGGCAGGGTCCGAACACTGAAGCTTTCTTT.

CDR3 in amino acids: CASSYSRFKETQYF. DNA for the CDR3: TGTGCCAGCAGTTACTCCCGCTTTAAAGAGACCCAGTACTTC. The chain carries TRBV6-6 and TRBJ2-5; D not resolved. CDR3 length: 14 residues. The germline V gene has CDR1 MNHNY and CDR2 SVGAGI (reference sequence). Trimming took 0 bases from V and 3 from J, leaving 8 bases between them.

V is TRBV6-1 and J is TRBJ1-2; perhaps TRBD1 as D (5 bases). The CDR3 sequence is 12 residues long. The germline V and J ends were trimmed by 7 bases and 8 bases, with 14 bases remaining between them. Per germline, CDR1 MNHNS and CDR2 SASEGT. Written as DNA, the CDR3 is TGTGCCAGCAACTTAAGGGGCGCCGGCTACACCTTC. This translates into CASNLRGAGYTF.

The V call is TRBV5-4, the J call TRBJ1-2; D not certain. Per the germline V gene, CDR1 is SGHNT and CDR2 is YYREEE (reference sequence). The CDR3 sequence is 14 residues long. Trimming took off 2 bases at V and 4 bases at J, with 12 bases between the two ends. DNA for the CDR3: TGTGCCAGCAGCTTCGACGGGCGGATCTATGGCTACACCTTC. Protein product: CASSFDGRIYGYTF.

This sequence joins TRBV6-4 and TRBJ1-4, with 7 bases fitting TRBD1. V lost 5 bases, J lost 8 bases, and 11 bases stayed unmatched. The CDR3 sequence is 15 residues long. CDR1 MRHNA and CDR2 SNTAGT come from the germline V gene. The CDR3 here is CASSPRQGLWEKLFF. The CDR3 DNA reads TGTGCCAGCAGTCCAAGACAGGGTTTATGGGAAAAACTGTTTTTT.

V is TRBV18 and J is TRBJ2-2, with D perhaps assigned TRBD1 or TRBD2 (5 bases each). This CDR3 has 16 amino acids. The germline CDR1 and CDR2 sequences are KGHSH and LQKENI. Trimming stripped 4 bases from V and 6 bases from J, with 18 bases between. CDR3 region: CASSLNQFGAAGELFF. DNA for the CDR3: TGTGCCAGCTCACTCAACCAGTTCGGGGCCGCCGGGGAGCTGTTTTTT.

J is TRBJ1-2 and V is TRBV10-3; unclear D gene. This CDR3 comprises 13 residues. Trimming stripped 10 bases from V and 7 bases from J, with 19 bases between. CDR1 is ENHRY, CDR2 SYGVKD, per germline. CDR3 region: CASRYGEVGGYTF. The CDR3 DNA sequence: TGTGCCAGCAGATATGGAGAGGTCGGTGGCTACACCTTC.

The DNA for the CDR3 is TGCGCCAGCAGCGGGACGGATCAAGAGACCCAGTACTTC. This encodes CASSGTDQETQYF. The chain uses TRBV5-1 and TRBJ2-5, with D perhaps given as TRBD1 or TRBD2 (5 bases each). The CDR3 runs 13 residues. Trimming stripped 4 bases from V and 2 bases from J, with 9 bases between. Germline lookup yields CDR1 SGHRS and CDR2 YFSETQ. The complete variable domain, with remaining parts taken from reference TRBV5-1 and TRBJ2-5, reads KAGVTQTPRYLIKTRGQQVTLSCSPISGHRSVSWYQQTPGQGLQFLFEYFSETQRNKGNFPGRFSGRQFSNSRSEMNVSTLELGDSALYLCASSGTDQETQYFGPGTRLLVL.

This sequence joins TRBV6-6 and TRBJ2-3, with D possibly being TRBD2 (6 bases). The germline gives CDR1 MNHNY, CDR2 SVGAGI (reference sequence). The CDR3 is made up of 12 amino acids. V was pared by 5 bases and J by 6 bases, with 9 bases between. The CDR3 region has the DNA TGTGCCAGCAGTCTTCTAGCGGATACGCAGTATTTT. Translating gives CASSLLADTQYF.

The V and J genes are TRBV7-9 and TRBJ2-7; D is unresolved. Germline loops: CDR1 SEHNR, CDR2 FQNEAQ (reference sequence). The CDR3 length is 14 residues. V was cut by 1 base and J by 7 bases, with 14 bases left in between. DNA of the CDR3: TGTGCCAGCAGCTTAGTGGGTCCTACTTGGGAGCAGTACTTC. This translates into CASSLVGPTWEQYF. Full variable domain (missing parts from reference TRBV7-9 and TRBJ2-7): DTGVSQNPRHKITKRGQNVTFRCDPISEHNRLYWYRQTLGQGPEFLTYFQNEAQLEKSRLLSDRFSAERPKGSFSTLEIQRTEQGDSAMYLCASSLVGPTWEQYFGPGTRLTVT.

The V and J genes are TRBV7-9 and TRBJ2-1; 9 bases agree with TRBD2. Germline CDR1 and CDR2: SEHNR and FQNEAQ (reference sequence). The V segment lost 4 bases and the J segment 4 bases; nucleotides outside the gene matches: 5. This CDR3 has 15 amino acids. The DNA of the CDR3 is TGTGCCAGCAGCTCGTGGACTAGCGATTACAATGAGCAGTTCTTC. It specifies CASSSWTSDYNEQFF.